These 22 T cell receptor beta chains were sequenced from one sample in a study of blood T cell repertoires in COVID-19. Libraries were prepared by immunoSEQ multiplex PCR; TCRdb keeps only in-frame clonotypes and omits some of them. Here the sample spans about 300,000 clones, just under 90% being singletons. Sequenced sample: peripheral blood. The receptor source for this set is a woman aged 25 to 45 with COVID-19, enrolled during active disease.

This clone was seen just once. The rearrangement uses TRBV6-5 and TRBJ2-1, with 7 positions matching TRBD2. Germline assignment: CDR1 MNHEY and CDR2 SVGAGI. Trimming at V came to 2 bases and at J to 6 bases, leaving 10 bases not matched to a gene. This CDR3 has 16 amino acids. CDR3 DNA sequence: TGTGCCAGCAGTTACGGGGGGGACCTCCTTCCCAATGAGCAGTTCTTC. This sequence encodes CASSYGGDLLPNEQFF.

This clone was counted between two and nine times. The J gene is TRBJ2-7, the V gene TRBV3-1 (or the pseudogene TRBV3-2); 7 bases match TRBD1. The CDR3 extends over 15 amino acids. V lost 4 bases to trimming and J lost 2 bases; unmatched junction nucleotides: 8. Per the germline V gene, CDR1 is LGHDT and CDR2 is YNNKEL (reference sequence). The CDR3 DNA sequence: TGTGCCAGCAGCCTCCCAGACAGGGTTGCCTACGAGCAGTACTTC. Amino acids: CASSLPDRVAYEQYF.

The chain carries TRBV27 and TRBJ2-7; no clear D. Germline V lookup: CDR1 MNHEY, CDR2 SMNVEV (reference sequence). Trimming left V 4 bases short and J 5 bases short, with 6 bases between. The length of the CDR3 is 11 residues. DNA for the CDR3: TGTGCCAGCAGTTCTGGCCACGAGCAGTACTTC. Translation: CASSSGHEQYF.

The CDR3 region has the DNA TGTGCCAGCACCGTTCAGGGGTTCACTGAAGCTTTCTTT. Protein sequence: CASTVQGFTEAFF. The genes are TRBV12-3 or TRBV12-4 and TRBJ1-1; maybe TRBD1 (6 bases). V was clipped by 7 bases and J by 4 bases, with 13 bases between them. The CDR3 is 13 amino acids.

The genes are TRBV7-8 and TRBJ2-6, with D hard to call. The V gene lost 2 bases and the J gene lost 0 bases, with 5 bases spanning the gap. There are 15 residues in the CDR3. Per the germline V gene, CDR1 is SGHVS and CDR2 is FQNEAQ. The CDR3 loop reads CASSLWSSGANVLTF. Written as DNA, the CDR3 is TGTGCCAGCAGCTTATGGAGCTCTGGGGCCAACGTCCTGACTTTC.

The chain is built from TRBV5-1 and TRBJ1-3; TRBD1 matches at 9 bases. The CDR3 runs 18 residues. Germline CDR1 and CDR2: SGHRS and YFSETQ. The V and J ends lost 4 bases and 0 bases, in that order; junction bases with no gene match: 11. The CDR3 DNA is TGCGCCAGCAGCGCCTACGGACAGGGGTTTAGCTCTGGAAACACCATATATTTT. Protein product: CASSAYGQGFSSGNTIYF.

The V and J genes are TRBV24-1 and TRBJ1-2, with 7 bases lining up with TRBD1. Germline CDR1 and CDR2: KGHDR and SFDVKD. The CDR3 length is 17 residues. The V and J ends lost 4 bases and 4 bases, in that order; junction bases with no gene match: 14. CDR3 sequence (DNA): TGTGCCACCAGTGACCCTGCAGGCCCCGCAGGGGGCTATGGCTACACCTTC. This codes for CATSDPAGPAGGYGYTF.

This chain links TRBV2 with TRBJ1-1, with 7 bases aligning to TRBD1. Trimming took 5 bases from V and 7 from J; bases not matched to a gene: 7. This CDR3 region has 13 residues. CDR1 and CDR2 (germline): SNHLY, FYNNEI. The CDR3 DNA reads TGTGCCAGCAGTCCGCCAGGGGGTGGTGAAGCTTTCTTT. Amino acids: CASSPPGGGEAFF.

The chain uses TRBV5-1 and TRBJ1-2; 10 bases agree with TRBD1. Germline CDR1 is SGHRS and CDR2 is YFSETQ. The CDR3 sequence is 13 residues long. Unmatched junction bases numbered 5, after V lost 5 bases and J lost 7 bases. The CDR3: CASSQDRGLGYTF. The CDR3 DNA reads as TGCGCCAGCAGTCAAGACAGGGGGCTTGGCTACACCTTC. Combining the CDR3 with reference TRBV5-1 and TRBJ1-2 gives the whole variable domain KAGVTQTPRYLIKTRGQQVTLSCSPISGHRSVSWYQQTPGQGLQFLFEYFSETQRNKGNFPGRFSGRQFSNSRSEMNVSTLELGDSALYLCASSQDRGLGYTFGSGTRLTVV.

The chain combines TRBV5-1 with TRBJ2-2, with D possibly matching TRBD1 (5 bases). Germline V lookup: CDR1 SGHRS, CDR2 YFSETQ. V lost 0 bases and J 8 bases, leaving 5 bases between the germline ends. CDR3 length: 12 amino acids. CDR3 in amino acids: CASSLGQGELFF. CDR3 coding DNA: TGCGCCAGCAGCTTGGGACAGGGGGAGCTGTTTTTT.

The chain joins TRBV15 to TRBJ1-2; no clear D gene. Trimming stripped 0 bases from V and 4 bases from J, with 6 bases between. This CDR3 comprises 13 residues. The germline CDR1 and CDR2 sequences are LNHNV and YYDKDF (reference sequence). CDR3 bases: TGTGCCACCAGCAGAGAACAGACCTATGGCTACACCTTC. Amino acid sequence: CATSREQTYGYTF.

CDR3 sequence: CASKRQANTEAFF. The CDR3 DNA sequence: TGTGCCAGCAAGCGACAGGCCAACACTGAAGCTTTCTTT. The chain employs TRBV7-9 and TRBJ1-1; weak D call: TRBD1 (6 bases). The CDR3 length is 13 residues. Germline V gives CDR1 SEHNR, CDR2 FQNEAQ (reference sequence). Trimming shortened V by 7 bases and J by 2 bases, and 11 bases separated the two germline ends.

V is TRBV29-1 and J is TRBJ1-1, with unresolved D. This CDR3 has 10 residues. V lost 3 bases and J 8 bases, leaving 7 bases between the germline ends. Per the germline V gene, CDR1 is SQVTM and CDR2 is ANQGSEA. The CDR3 protein is CSVEAVEAFF. The CDR3 DNA reads as TGCAGCGTTGAGGCAGTCGAAGCTTTCTTT.

The CDR3: CASRSTSDSYNEQFF. CDR3 nucleotide sequence: TGTGCCAGCAGATCAACTAGCGACTCCTACAATGAGCAGTTCTTC. The chain joins TRBV2 to TRBJ2-1, with 7 bases lining up with TRBD2. Germline V gives CDR1 SNHLY, CDR2 FYNNEI. After removal of 6 bases from V and 0 bases from J, the junction contained 5 bases not matched to a gene. The CDR3 is 15 residues long.

The chain uses TRBV18 and TRBJ2-7, with D uncertain. CDR1 KGHSH and CDR2 LQKENI come from the germline V gene. CDR3 length: 11 residues. The V end was cut by 2 bases, the J end by 3 bases, with 2 bases between. CDR3 DNA sequence: TGTGCCAGCTCACCATACTACGAGCAGTACGTC. Protein: CASSPYYEQYV.

The genes are TRBV19 and TRBJ1-6, with D unresolved. Trimming stripped 11 bases from V and 10 bases from J, with 9 bases between. Germline lookup yields CDR1 LNHDA and CDR2 SQIVND (reference sequence). CDR3 length: 10 amino acids. CDR3 DNA: TGTGCCTCAGGTGGGTCACCCCTCCACTTT. It translates to CASGGSPLHF.

The rearrangement links TRBV6-2 or TRBV6-3 to TRBJ1-2; the D gene is possibly TRBD1 (5 bases). CDR1 is MNHEY and CDR2 is SVGEGT in the germline V gene. V gave up 6 bases and J gave up 1 base, with 12 bases separating them. This CDR3 has 14 amino acids. CDR3 coding DNA: TGTGCCAGCAGCGCCGGGGGGAATAACTATGGCTACACCTTC. Translated: CASSAGGNNYGYTF.

The chain is built from TRBV6-5 and TRBJ1-2; a weak D match, TRBD1 (6 bases). The germline V and J ends were trimmed by 6 bases and 6 bases, with 11 bases remaining between them. CDR3 size: 12 residues. The germline CDR1 and CDR2 sequences are MNHEY and SVGAGI. CDR3 sequence (DNA): TGTGCCAGCAGAACAGGGCTCGATGGCTACACCTTC. Its translation is CASRTGLDGYTF.

The chain carries TRBV12-3 or TRBV12-4 and TRBJ1-5; 7 bases agree with TRBD1. This CDR3 has 13 residues. V dropped 5 bases and J dropped 6; count of bases not matched to a gene: 4. CDR3 residues: CASSTGAGQPQHF. The CDR3, as DNA: TGTGCCAGCAGTACAGGGGCTGGTCAGCCCCAGCATTTT.

The chain's CDR3 is CASSLDLYNSPLHF. The CDR3 bases are TGTGCCAGCAGCTTGGACTTATATAATTCACCCCTCCACTTT. The chain uses TRBV7-8 and TRBJ1-6; D is undetermined. This CDR3 has 14 residues. Trimming pared 3 bases from V and 4 bases from J, leaving 7 bases between. Germline V gene lookup returns CDR1 SGHVS and CDR2 FQNEAQ. The whole variable domain, filled in from reference TRBV7-8 and TRBJ1-6, reads GAGVSQSPRYKVAKRGQDVALRCDPISGHVSLFWYQQALGQGPEFLTYFQNEAQLDKSGLPSDRFFAERPEGSVSTLKIQRTQQEDSAVYLCASSLDLYNSPLHFGNGTRLTVT.

The chain combines TRBV11-2 with TRBJ1-3; D not resolved. The CDR3 runs to 13 residues. V was clipped by 1 base and J by 7 bases, with 8 bases between them. CDR1 is SGHAT and CDR2 is FQNNGV in the germline V gene. Here the CDR3 reads CASSLAGENTIYF. In DNA, the CDR3 is TGTGCCAGCAGCTTAGCTGGGGAGAACACCATATATTTT.

V usage is TRBV5-1 and J usage is TRBJ1-1; D call uncertain. The germline V gene has CDR1 SGHRS and CDR2 YFSETQ. The CDR3 runs 13 residues. V lost 1 base and J 5 bases, leaving 9 bases between the germline ends. The CDR3 nucleotides read TGCGCCAGCAGCTTGTCTCTAGGTACTGAAGCTTTCTTT. As protein: CASSLSLGTEAFF.